These 19 T cell receptor beta chains were sequenced from one sample in a study of beta chain features in type 1 diabetes. For these receptors, no antigen is known. Isolated RNA was reverse transcribed in full, so expressed TCRB transcripts were sequenced. Here immunoSEQ multiplex PCR was the method, and the copy in TCRdb shows in-frame clones only, minus some. The table shows some 160,000 clones, with 7% to 9.5% occurring only once. Study-level results: All four CD4+ subsets from Type 1 diabetes patients carried moderately but significantly shorter TCRB CDR3s.

Sequenced: central memory CD4+ T cells from blood. Receptor source: a woman younger than 45 with type 1 diabetes.

This clone has more than one count but fewer than ten. The V and J genes are TRBV5-1 and TRBJ1-2; D not certain. The CDR3 loop spans 13 amino acids. Germline V gives CDR1 SGHRS, CDR2 YFSETQ. Trimming took 3 bases from V and 4 from J, leaving 10 bases between them. CDR3 bases: TGCGCCAGCAGCTATGAGGGAGGCTATGGCTACACCTTC. Protein: CASSYEGGYGYTF.

This sequence joins TRBV2 and TRBJ2-1, with D possibly being TRBD2 (6 bases). This CDR3 has 12 amino acids. Trimming stripped 8 bases from V and 9 bases from J, with 14 bases between. From germline, CDR1 is SNHLY and CDR2 FYNNEI. The CDR3 spells CASVALGGEQFF. The CDR3 DNA follows: TGTGCCAGCGTCGCCTTGGGAGGTGAGCAGTTCTTC.

This clone has a handful of counts. V gene TRBV28 combines with J gene TRBJ1-2, with TRBD1 as a possible D gene (6 bases). V was clipped by 8 bases and J by 4 bases, with 17 bases between them. CDR1 is MDHEN, CDR2 SYDVKM, per germline. The CDR3 covers 14 residues. CDR3 coding DNA: TGTGCCAGCCTCAACGGGGGGGCTACCTATGGCTACACCTTC. It yields the protein CASLNGGATYGYTF.

This sequence joins TRBV4-2 and TRBJ2-4; no clear D gene. Trimming removed 1 base at V and 0 bases at J, with 7 bases between. Germline CDR1 reads LGHNA; CDR2 reads YNFKEQ. The CDR3 extends over 15 amino acids. The DNA for the CDR3 is TGTGCCAGCAGCCAAGCTGAGCTAGCCAAAAACATTCAGTACTTC. Protein product: CASSQAELAKNIQYF.

This clone has more than one count but fewer than ten. V gene TRBV4-1 combines with J gene TRBJ2-7, with 12 bases identical to TRBD1. The CDR3 has 18 amino acids. Germline CDR1 MGHRA, CDR2 YSYEKL. The V segment lost 3 bases and the J segment 6 bases; nucleotides outside the gene matches: 15. The CDR3 here is CASSHHYQGDRGRLEQYF. For the CDR3, the DNA is TGCGCCAGCAGCCACCACTACCAGGGGGACAGGGGGCGTCTCGAGCAGTACTTC.

This clone was seen a few times. This chain uses TRBV7-3 with TRBJ2-1, with TRBD2 identical over 10 bases. V trimming: 5 bases; J trimming: 9 bases; junction bases outside the gene matches: 10. This CDR3 spans 15 amino acids. Germline V lookup: CDR1 SGHTA, CDR2 FQGTGA. In DNA form, the CDR3 reads TGTGCCAGCAGCACGCTAGCGGGAGCACTGGGTGAGCAGTTCTTC. It translates to CASSTLAGALGEQFF.

Only a few counts were recorded for this clone. V usage is TRBV7-2 and J usage is TRBJ1-3; D is unresolved. Germline V gives CDR1 SGHTA, CDR2 FQGNSA. V lost 3 bases and J lost 1, with 10 bases in between. This CDR3 comprises 15 residues. The DNA for the CDR3 is TGTGCCAGCAGCTTCCACTTCGGTTCTGGAAACACCATATATTTT. Translation gives CASSFHFGSGNTIYF. The full variable domain, in which reference TRBV7-2 and TRBJ1-3 provide the parts outside the CDR3, is GAGVSQSPSNKVTEKGKDVELRCDPISGHTALYWYRQSLGQGLEFLIYFQGNSAPDKSGLPSDRFSAERTGGSVSTLTIQRTQQEDSAVYLCASSFHFGSGNTIYFGEGSWLTVV.

This rearrangement joins TRBV9 to TRBJ1-1; 7 positions agree with TRBD1. The CDR3 has 14 amino acids. Germline assignment: CDR1 SGDLS and CDR2 YYNGEE. Trimming took 4 bases from V and 4 from J; bases not matched to a gene: 7. The CDR3 protein is CASSTSTGFTEAFF. The CDR3 DNA sequence: TGTGCCAGCAGCACTTCGACAGGGTTCACTGAAGCTTTCTTT.

Only a few counts were recorded for this clone. The chain is built from TRBV7-8 and TRBJ2-7, with D tentatively TRBD1 (6 bases). Germline CDR1 SGHVS, CDR2 FQNEAQ. The CDR3 loop spans 13 amino acids. V lost 6 bases and J lost 3, with 12 bases in between. Here the CDR3 DNA reads TGTGCCAGCAGGACTACAGGGAACTACGAGCAGTACTTC. Translated, it gives CASRTTGNYEQYF. The complete variable domain, with remaining parts taken from reference TRBV7-8 and TRBJ2-7, reads GAGVSQSPRYKVAKRGQDVALRCDPISGHVSLFWYQQALGQGPEFLTYFQNEAQLDKSGLPSDRFFAERPEGSVSTLKIQRTQQEDSAVYLCASRTTGNYEQYFGPGTRLTVT.

This clone was seen a few times. The CDR3 DNA sequence: TGTGCCAGCAGTTTGTATCTCCGGGAGGAGCAGTTCTTC. Translation gives CASSLYLREEQFF. The chain joins TRBV28 to TRBJ2-1; maybe TRBD2 (6 bases). The CDR3 contains 13 residues. Per germline, CDR1 MDHEN and CDR2 SYDVKM. V dropped 3 bases and J dropped 10 bases, with 13 bases sitting between them.

Only a few counts were recorded for this clone. The chain employs TRBV5-1 and TRBJ2-7, with 10 bases identical to TRBD2. The CDR3 length is 16 residues. Germline assignment: CDR1 SGHRS and CDR2 YFSETQ. Trimming cost V 0 bases and J 7 bases; bases outside gene matches: 10. CDR3 loop: CASSLEAGLATLEQYF. Here the CDR3 DNA reads TGCGCCAGCAGCTTGGAAGCGGGACTAGCGACCTTGGAGCAGTACTTC.

In regard to this clone: In the same sample, other DNA sequences code for this CDR3. The chain has TRBV5-1 and TRBJ2-5, with D perhaps matching TRBD2 (5 bases). The V end lost 0 bases, the J end lost 0 bases, and 6 bases lay between the germline ends. This CDR3 region has 14 residues. CDR1 and CDR2 from the germline V gene are SGHRS and YFSETQ. The CDR3 nucleotides read TGCGCCAGCAGCTTGGCGGGGAACCAAGAGACCCAGTACTTC. Amino acids: CASSLAGNQETQYF.

This clone was seen a handful of times. This chain uses TRBV5-1 with TRBJ2-1; 7 nucleotides agree with TRBD1. This CDR3 contains 11 residues. Germline-derived CDR1 and CDR2 are SGHRS and YFSETQ. The J segment lost 15 bases and the V segment lost 4 bases, leaving 7 bases of the junction unmatched. The CDR3 region is CASSRDRVRFF. CDR3 nucleotides: TGCGCCAGCAGCCGAGACAGGGTGCGGTTCTTC.

The chain has TRBV19 and TRBJ2-6; D might be TRBD2 (6 bases). The CDR3 consists of 15 residues. The germline V gene encodes CDR1 LNHDA and CDR2 SQIVND (reference sequence). V was trimmed by 3 bases and J by 2 bases, leaving 8 bases between them. The CDR3 nucleotides read TGTGCCAGTAGTATCGGGGGACCTGGGGCCAACGTCCTGACTTTC. Its translation is CASSIGGPGANVLTF.

This clone was observed a handful of times. The chain is built from TRBV5-8 and TRBJ2-3, with D perhaps TRBD1 (5 bases). With 4 bases removed from V and 0 bases from J, the gap between germline ends came to 12 bases. Germline V lookup: CDR1 SGHTS, CDR2 YDEGEE. The CDR3 has 15 amino acids. This CDR3 reads CASSTPTASTDTQYF. The CDR3 coding sequence is TGTGCCAGCAGCACTCCGACAGCTAGCACAGATACGCAGTATTTT.

The rearrangement uses TRBV2 and TRBJ1-5; TRBD1 matches at 7 bases. CDR3 length: 15 amino acids. V trimming: 6 bases; J trimming: 4 bases; junction bases outside the gene matches: 9. Germline lookup yields CDR1 SNHLY and CDR2 FYNNEI. DNA of the CDR3: TGTGCCAGCAGCCCGCAGGGACAGTCAAATCAGCCCCAGCATTTT. As protein: CASSPQGQSNQPQHF.

The chain combines TRBV19 with TRBJ2-7; 7 bases fit TRBD1. The V gene end was trimmed by 2 bases and the J gene end by 3 bases; junction bases not matched to a gene: 4. CDR1 LNHDA and CDR2 SQIVND come from the germline V gene (reference sequence). The CDR3 is 14 residues long. CDR3 residues: CASSISPGGYEQYF. The CDR3 DNA follows: TGTGCCAGTAGTATAAGCCCAGGGGGCTACGAGCAGTACTTC.

The genes are TRBV5-1 and TRBJ2-7, with 8 nucleotides matching TRBD2. V was pared by 0 bases and J by 6 bases, with 8 bases of the junction left unmatched. The CDR3 length is 15 residues. Germline V gene sequence: CDR1 SGHRS, CDR2 YFSETQ. CDR3 in amino acids: CASSLAAGVDFEQYF. DNA for the CDR3: TGCGCCAGCAGCTTGGCAGCGGGAGTCGATTTCGAGCAGTACTTC.

The chain employs TRBV7-8 and TRBJ2-3, with 8 bases matching TRBD1. The J segment lost 3 bases and the V segment lost 3 bases, leaving 5 bases of the junction unmatched. This CDR3 contains 15 residues. Germline CDR1 reads SGHVS; CDR2 reads FQNEAQ. This chain's CDR3 is CASSFGQGGTDTQYF. The CDR3 DNA sequence: TGTGCCAGCAGCTTTGGACAGGGCGGGACAGATACGCAGTATTTT.